This is a list of T cell receptor beta chains from one sample in a study of blood T cell repertoires in COVID-19. Using immunoSEQ multiplex PCR, the repertoire was profiled, and TCRdb retains in-frame clones only, with some absent. The sample lists 100,000 to 120,000 clones, roughly 80% seen once, with more than 15% in the top ten. The sample consisted of peripheral blood. The receptors derive from a woman in her sixties or seventies with acute or convalescent COVID-19. The CDR3 runs from the conserved cysteine through the conserved F or W. Fields, in order: J gene, D gene, V gene, clone size, CDR3 DNA, CDR3 protein. The D gene is left open where the match is weak. The size entry is marked missing in some rows and otherwise reads once, few, many or a size class.

TRBJ2-1,.,TRBV28,.,TGTGCCAGCACCAACTTGGGTGTCGGAGATGAGCAGTTCTTC,CASTNLGVGDEQFF
TRBJ2-7,.,TRBV7-2,.,TGTGCCAGCAGCTTGGAGCAGCGCTCCTCCTACGAGCAGTACTTC,CASSLEQRSSYEQYF
TRBJ2-2,TRBD1,TRBV6-1,.,TGTGCCAGCAGTGACGGACCGGGACAGGGGCACGGGGAGCTGTTTTTT,CASSDGPGQGHGELFF
TRBJ2-5,.,TRBV19,once,TGTGCCAGTAGTATAGATTTACAGGGACGCGGCCAAGAGACCCAGTACTTC,CASSIDLQGRGQETQYF
TRBJ2-1,.,TRBV7-2,.,TGTGCCAGCAGCTCCAGAGGGGGGGCCGTCTACAATGAGCAGTTCTTC,CASSSRGGAVYNEQFF
TRBJ1-2,TRBD1,TRBV4-3,once,TGCGCCAGCAGCCAAACCGGACAGGGGGACTATGGCTACACCTTC,CASSQTGQGDYGYTF
TRBJ2-7,TRBD2,TRBV6-1,.,TGTGCCAGCAGGGAACGGGGACTAGCGGGGGGGCCGCGCGAGCAGTACTTC,CASRERGLAGGPREQYF
TRBJ2-3,TRBD2,TRBV19,.,TGTGCCAGTAGAGGGGCGGGGAGGGAGTCAATCGCAGATACGCAGTATTTT,CASRGAGRESIADTQYF
TRBJ2-2,.,TRBV6-5,.,TGTGCCAGCAGTCATGACAGGACGAACACCGGGGAGCTGTTTTTT,CASSHDRTNTGELFF
TRBJ2-2,TRBD1,TRBV9,.,TGTGCCAGCAGCGTAGCATTGGGACAGGGGACCGGGGAGCTGTTTTTT,CASSVALGQGTGELFF
TRBJ2-7,TRBD1,TRBV12-3/TRBV12-4,.,TGTGCCAGCAGTAGGACAGGAGGCGAGCAGTACTTC,CASSRTGGEQYF
TRBJ2-5,.,TRBV7-9,.,TGTGCCAGCAGCCGGACTATGGTTGGGAAAGAGACCCAGTACTTC,CASSRTMVGKETQYF
TRBJ1-5,.,TRBV24-1,.,TGTGCCACTCAACGGACAGGCAATCAGCCCCAGCATTTT,CATQRTGNQPQHF
TRBJ1-1,TRBD1,TRBV9,.,TGTGCCAGCAGCGTAGAACAGGGGTCCACTGAAGCTTTCTTT,CASSVEQGSTEAFF
TRBJ1-2,.,TRBV24-1,few,TGTGCCGCAACCCGGACAGCCTTTCCCACCTTC,CAATRTAFPTF
TRBJ1-2,TRBD1,TRBV7-9,.,TGTGCCAGCAGCTCCCAACGCCGAGGACAGGGGGCGGGGGGCTACACCTTC,CASSSQRRGQGAGGYTF
TRBJ1-5,.,TRBV30,once,TGTGCCTGGGGGGCAGGGGCCGCCAGGGCCCAGCATTTT,CAWGAGAARAQHF
TRBJ2-1,TRBD1,TRBV25-1,.,TGTGCCAGCAGTGACCCGTCAAGGACAGGGCGCAATGAGCAGTTCTTC,CASSDPSRTGRNEQFF
TRBJ1-1,.,TRBV3-1/TRBV3-2,.,TGTGCCAGCAGCCCTAAGGGGGACCTTGACACTGAAGCTTTCTTT,CASSPKGDLDTEAFF
TRBJ1-1,TRBD1,TRBV28,.,TGTGCCAGCAGGGCAGCGGACAGGGGCCTCGGTGGGACTGAAGCTTTCTTT,CASRAADRGLGGTEAFF
TRBJ1-3,TRBD1,TRBV2,.,TGTGCCAGTCGGCCGGGACAGGGGCTGGAGGAAGGAAACACCATATATTTT,CASRPGQGLEEGNTIYF
TRBJ2-7,TRBD1,TRBV11-2,.,TGTGCCAGCAGACGACAGGGGGCATCACTCTCCTACGAGCAGTACTTC,CASRRQGASLSYEQYF
TRBJ2-4,.,TRBV28,.,TGTGCCAGCAGTTCTCTGACTCTTCTAGCCAAAAACATTCAGTACTTC,CASSSLTLLAKNIQYF
TRBJ1-2,.,TRBV29-1,few,TGCAGCGTTGAAATGGGTATGAGGGGCTACACCTTC,CSVEMGMRGYTF
TRBJ1-6,TRBD1,TRBV4-2,.,TGTGCCAGCGGCCGGGACAGGGGCTCACCCCTCCACTTT,CASGRDRGSPLHF
TRBJ1-2,.,TRBV28,.,TGTGCCAGCAGTTTATTAAGACAGGTCTATGGCTACACCTTC,CASSLLRQVYGYTF
TRBJ2-3,TRBD1,TRBV11-2,.,TGTGCCAGCAGCTTAGGGACAGGGGCCATTACGGGGCAGTATTTT,CASSLGTGAITGQYF